The entry that follows covers one T cell receptor beta chain sequence. Its matching antigen is unknown. This record comes from a study of cytomegalovirus exposure and HLA in healthy donors. The wider study: Around 77% of around 400 genotyped donors fell in the Caucasian-associated ancestry cluster. Overall study findings and caveats: Within a later analysis, the majority of CMV-associated TCR beta chains appeared HLA-restricted. A link between a missense DCLRE1C variant and TCR beta V- and J-gene trimming emerged from a later analysis.

V lost 2 bases to trimming and J lost 1 base, with 11 bases between them. Germline CDR1 and CDR2: SQVTM and ANQGSEA. The CDR3 is 15 residues long. The PCR had 60 Vbeta and 13 Jbeta primers. Measured with immunoSEQ multiplex PCR; TCRdb has only the in-frame clones, and not every one. This table has more than 100,000 clones, 83% appearing once. The sequenced sample consisted of PBMCs. The chain carries TRBV29-1 and TRBJ2-2; the D is unclear. This receptor was identified in a man between 40 and 49 years old in good health and CMV-seronegative. Written as DNA, the CDR3 is TGCAGCGTTGAAATTCCGACAATGAACACCGGGGAGCTGTTTTTT. It codes for CSVEIPTMNTGELFF.